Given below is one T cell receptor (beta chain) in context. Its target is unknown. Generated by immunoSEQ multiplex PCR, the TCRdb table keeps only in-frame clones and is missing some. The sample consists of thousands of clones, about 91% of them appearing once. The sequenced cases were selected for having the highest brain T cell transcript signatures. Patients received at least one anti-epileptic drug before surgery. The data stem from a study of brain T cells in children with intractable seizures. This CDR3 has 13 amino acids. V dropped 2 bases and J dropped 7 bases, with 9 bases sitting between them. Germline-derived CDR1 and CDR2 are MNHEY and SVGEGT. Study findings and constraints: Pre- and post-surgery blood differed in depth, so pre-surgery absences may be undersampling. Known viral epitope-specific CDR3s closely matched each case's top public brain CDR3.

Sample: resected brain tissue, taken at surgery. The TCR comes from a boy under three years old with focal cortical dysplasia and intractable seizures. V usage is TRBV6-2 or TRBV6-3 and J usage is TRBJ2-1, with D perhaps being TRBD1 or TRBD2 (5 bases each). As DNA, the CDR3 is TGTGCCAGCAGTTACCTAGAGGGGAATGAGCAGTTCTTC. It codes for CASSYLEGNEQFF.